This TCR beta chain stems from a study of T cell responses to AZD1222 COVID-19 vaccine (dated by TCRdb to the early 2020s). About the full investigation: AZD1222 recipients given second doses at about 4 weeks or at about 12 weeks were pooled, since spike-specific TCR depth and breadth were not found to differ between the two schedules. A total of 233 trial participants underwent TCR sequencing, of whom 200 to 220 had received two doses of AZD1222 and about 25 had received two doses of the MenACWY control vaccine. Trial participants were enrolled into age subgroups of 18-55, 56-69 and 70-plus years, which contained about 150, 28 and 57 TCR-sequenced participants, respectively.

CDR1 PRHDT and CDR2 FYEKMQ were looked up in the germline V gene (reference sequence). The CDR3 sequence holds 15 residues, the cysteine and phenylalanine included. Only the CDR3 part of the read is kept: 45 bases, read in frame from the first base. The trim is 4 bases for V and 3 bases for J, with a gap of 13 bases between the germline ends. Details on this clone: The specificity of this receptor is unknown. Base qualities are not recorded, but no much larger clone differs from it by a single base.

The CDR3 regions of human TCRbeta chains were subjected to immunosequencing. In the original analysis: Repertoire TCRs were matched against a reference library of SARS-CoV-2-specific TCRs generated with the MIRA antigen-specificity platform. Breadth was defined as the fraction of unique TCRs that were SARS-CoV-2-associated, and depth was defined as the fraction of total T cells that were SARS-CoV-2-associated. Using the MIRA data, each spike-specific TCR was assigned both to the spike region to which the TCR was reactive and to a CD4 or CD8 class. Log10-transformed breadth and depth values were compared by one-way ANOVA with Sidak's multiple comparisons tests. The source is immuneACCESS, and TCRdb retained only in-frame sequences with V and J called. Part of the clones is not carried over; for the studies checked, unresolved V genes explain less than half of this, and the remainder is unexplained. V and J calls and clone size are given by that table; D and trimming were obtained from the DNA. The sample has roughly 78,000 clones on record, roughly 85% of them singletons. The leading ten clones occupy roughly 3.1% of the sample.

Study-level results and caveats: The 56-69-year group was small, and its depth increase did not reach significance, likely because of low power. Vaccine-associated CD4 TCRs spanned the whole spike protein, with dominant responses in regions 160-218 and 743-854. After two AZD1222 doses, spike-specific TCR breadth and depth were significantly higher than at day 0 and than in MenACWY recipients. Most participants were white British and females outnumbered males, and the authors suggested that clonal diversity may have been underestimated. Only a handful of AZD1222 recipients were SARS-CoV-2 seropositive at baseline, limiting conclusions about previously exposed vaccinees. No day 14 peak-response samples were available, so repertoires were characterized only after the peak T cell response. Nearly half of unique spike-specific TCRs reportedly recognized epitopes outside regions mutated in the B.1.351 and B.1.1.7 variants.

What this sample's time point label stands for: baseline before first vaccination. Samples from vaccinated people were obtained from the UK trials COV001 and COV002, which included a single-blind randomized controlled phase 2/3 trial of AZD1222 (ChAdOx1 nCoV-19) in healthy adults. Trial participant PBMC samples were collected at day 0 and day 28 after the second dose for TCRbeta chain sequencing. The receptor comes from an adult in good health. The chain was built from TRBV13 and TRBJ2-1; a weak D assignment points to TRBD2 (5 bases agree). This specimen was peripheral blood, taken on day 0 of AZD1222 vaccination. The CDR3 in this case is CASSSRLSNYNEQFF. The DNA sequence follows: TGTGCCAGCAGCTCGAGACTATCCAACTACAATGAGCAGTTCTTC.